This TCR beta chain was sequenced in a study of blood T cell repertoires in COVID-19. The wider study: Sample material is recorded as cDNA or gDNA derived from T cells, B-cell-depleted T cells, or PBMCs.

In the original processing: Reference gene primers were amplified, and this amplification served to estimate nucleated cell counts. TCRdb's table, derived via immunoSEQ multiplex PCR, lists solely in-frame clones and lacks some. V and J calls plus clone size are reproduced from that table; the DNA served to infer D and trimming. The sample has 200,000 to 250,000 clones, about 91% seen once. With V trimmed by 4 bases and J by 6 bases, 11 bases remained unmatched. The CDR3 runs 15 residues. Germline lookup yields CDR1 SQVTM and CDR2 ANQGSEA. The chain recombines TRBV29-1 with TRBJ1-2; TRBD1 matches at 10 bases. This sequence was found in a young man with active or convalescent COVID-19. Specimen: peripheral blood. The CDR3 sequence: CSVGLGRQGAHGYTF. The CDR3 DNA sequence: TGCAGCGTTGGGCTGGGGCGACAGGGGGCACATGGCTACACCTTC.